This entry lists 4 T cell receptor beta chains sequenced from one sample in a study of blood T cell repertoires in COVID-19. Method: immunoSEQ multiplex PCR; TCRdb's copy keeps in-frame clones and lacks some. The sample has nearly 300,000 clones, over 85% seen once; the top ten hold roughly 2.9%. The sample was PBMCs or T cells enriched from blood (not recorded which). Every receptor here comes from a woman aged 45 to 65 who had been exposed to COVID-19.

This chain links TRBV7-9 with TRBJ2-1; TRBD2 might be the D (5 bases). Germline V CDR1 and CDR2: SEHNR, FQNEAQ (reference sequence). The V end lost 3 bases, the J end lost 11 bases, and 8 bases lay between the germline ends. There are 11 residues in the CDR3. CDR3 DNA: TGTGCCAGCAGCTTCGAGACTAAGCAGTTCTTC. This sequence encodes CASSFETKQFF.

The chain uses TRBV28 and TRBJ1-1; 7 bases map to TRBD1. Unmatched junction bases numbered 7, after V lost 2 bases and J lost 7 bases. Germline V gene data show CDR1 as MDHEN and CDR2 as SYDVKM. The CDR3 is made up of 14 amino acids. The CDR3 region is CASSLDGTVLEAFF. CDR3 sequence (DNA): TGTGCCAGCAGTTTAGACGGGACAGTCCTTGAAGCTTTCTTT.

The CDR3 region is CASSPGLAGGHQETQYF. The DNA for the CDR3 is TGTGCCAGCAGCCCGGGACTAGCGGGGGGCCACCAAGAGACCCAGTACTTC. This sequence joins TRBV7-2 and TRBJ2-5; 15 bases are a match to TRBD2. Germline-derived CDR1 and CDR2 are SGHTA and FQGNSA. V dropped 5 bases and J dropped 0; count of bases not matched to a gene: 4. CDR3 length equals 17 residues.

The gene calls are TRBV5-1 and TRBJ1-6; TRBD1 matches 7 bases. Germline lookup yields CDR1 SGHRS and CDR2 YFSETQ. The CDR3 has 15 residues. The trim removed 1 base at V and 9 bases at J, leaving 7 bases unmatched. This CDR3 reads CASSLQTGKGSPLHF. In nucleotides, the CDR3 is TGCGCCAGCAGCTTGCAGACAGGGAAGGGTTCACCCCTCCACTTT.